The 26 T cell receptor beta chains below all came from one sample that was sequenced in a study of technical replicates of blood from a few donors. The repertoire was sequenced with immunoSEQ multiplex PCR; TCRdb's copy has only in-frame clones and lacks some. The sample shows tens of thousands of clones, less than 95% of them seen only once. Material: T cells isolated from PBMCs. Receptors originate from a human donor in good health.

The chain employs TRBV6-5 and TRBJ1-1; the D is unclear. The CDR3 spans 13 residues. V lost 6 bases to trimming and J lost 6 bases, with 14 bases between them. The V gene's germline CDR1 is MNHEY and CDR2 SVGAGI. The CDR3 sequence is CASRIVVYAEAFF. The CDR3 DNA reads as TGTGCCAGCAGGATAGTCGTCTACGCTGAAGCTTTCTTT.

The CDR3, as DNA: TGCGCCAGCAGCCTGAGAGAAAATAGCAATCAGCCCCAGCATTTT. Translation: CASSLRENSNQPQHF. This chain joins TRBV4-1 and TRBJ1-5, with D hard to call. The V end was cut by 4 bases, the J end by 0 bases, with 10 bases between. There are 15 residues in the CDR3. The germline CDR1 and CDR2 sequences are MGHRA and YSYEKL.

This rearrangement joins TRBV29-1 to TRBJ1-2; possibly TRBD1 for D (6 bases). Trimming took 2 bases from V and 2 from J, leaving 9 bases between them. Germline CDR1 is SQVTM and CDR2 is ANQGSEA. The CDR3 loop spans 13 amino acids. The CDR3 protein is CSVEQGRNYGYTF. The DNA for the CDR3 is TGCAGCGTTGAACAGGGGCGGAACTATGGCTACACCTTC. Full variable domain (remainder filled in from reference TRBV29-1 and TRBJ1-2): SAVISQKPSRDICQRGTSLTIQCQVDSQVTMMFWYRQQPGQSLTLIATANQGSEATYESGFVIDKFPISRPNLTFSTLTVSNMSPEDSSIYLCSVEQGRNYGYTFGSGTRLTVV.

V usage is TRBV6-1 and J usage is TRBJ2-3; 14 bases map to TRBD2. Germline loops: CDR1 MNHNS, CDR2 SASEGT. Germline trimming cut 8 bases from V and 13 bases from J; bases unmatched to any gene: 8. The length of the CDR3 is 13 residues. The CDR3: CASLGTSGSGEYF. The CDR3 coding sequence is TGTGCCAGCCTAGGGACTAGCGGGAGTGGAGAGTATTTT.

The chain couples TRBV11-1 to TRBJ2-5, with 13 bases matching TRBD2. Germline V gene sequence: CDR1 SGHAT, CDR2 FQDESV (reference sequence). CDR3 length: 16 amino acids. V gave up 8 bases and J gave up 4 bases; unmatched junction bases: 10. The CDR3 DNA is TGTGCCAGCCGACGCAGACTAGCGGGAGGACCAGAGACCCAGTACTTC. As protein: CASRRRLAGGPETQYF.

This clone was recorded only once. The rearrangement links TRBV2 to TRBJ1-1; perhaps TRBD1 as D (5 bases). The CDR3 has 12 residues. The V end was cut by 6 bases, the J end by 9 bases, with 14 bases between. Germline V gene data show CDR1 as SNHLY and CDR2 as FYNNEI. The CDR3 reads CASSGGIVQAFF. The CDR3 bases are TGTGCCAGCAGCGGGGGAATTGTCCAAGCTTTCTTT.

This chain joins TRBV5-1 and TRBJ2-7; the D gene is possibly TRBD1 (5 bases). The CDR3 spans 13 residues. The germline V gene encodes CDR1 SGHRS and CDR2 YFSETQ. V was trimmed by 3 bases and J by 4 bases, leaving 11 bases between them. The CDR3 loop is CASSSQEKYEQYF. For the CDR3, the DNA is TGCGCCAGCAGCTCACAGGAGAAGTACGAGCAGTACTTC.

DNA of the CDR3: TGTGCCATCAGTCCAGCGACAGGGAACACTGAAGCTTTCTTT. Translated: CAISPATGNTEAFF. The rearrangement uses TRBV10-3 and TRBJ1-1; TRBD1 is a possible D gene (6 bases). The germline CDR1 and CDR2 sequences are ENHRY and SYGVKD. The CDR3 has 14 amino acids. Deletions cut 5 bases from V and 1 base from J, with 11 bases between.

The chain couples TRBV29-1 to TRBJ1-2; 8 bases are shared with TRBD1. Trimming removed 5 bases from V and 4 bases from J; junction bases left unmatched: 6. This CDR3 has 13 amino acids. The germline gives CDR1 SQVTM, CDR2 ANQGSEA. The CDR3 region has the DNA TGCAGCGTTCTTCCAGGGGGCGGCTATGGCTACACCTTC. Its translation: CSVLPGGGYGYTF.

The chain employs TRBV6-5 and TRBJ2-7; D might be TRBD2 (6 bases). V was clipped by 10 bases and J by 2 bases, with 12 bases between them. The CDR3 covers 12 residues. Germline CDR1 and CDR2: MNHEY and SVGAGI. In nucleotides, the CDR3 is TGTGCCACCGAGGAGGGCCCCTACGAGCAGTACTTC. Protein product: CATEEGPYEQYF.

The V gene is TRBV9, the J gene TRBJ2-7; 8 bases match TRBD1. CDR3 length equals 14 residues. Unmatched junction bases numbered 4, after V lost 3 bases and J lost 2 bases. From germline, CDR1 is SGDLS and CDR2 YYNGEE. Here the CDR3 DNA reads TGTGCCAGCAGCGCGGCGACAGGGGCCTACGAGCAGTACTTC. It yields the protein CASSAATGAYEQYF. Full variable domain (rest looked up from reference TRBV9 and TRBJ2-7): DSGVTQTPKHLITATGQRVTLRCSPRSGDLSVYWYQQSLDQGLQFLIQYYNGEERAKGNILERFSAQQFPDLHSELNLSSLELGDSALYFCASSAATGAYEQYFGPGTRLTVT.

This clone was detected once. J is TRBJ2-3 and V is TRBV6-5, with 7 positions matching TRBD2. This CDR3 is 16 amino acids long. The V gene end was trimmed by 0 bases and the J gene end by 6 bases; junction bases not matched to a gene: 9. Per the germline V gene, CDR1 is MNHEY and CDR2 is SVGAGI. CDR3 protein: CASSYSMAGVGDTQYF. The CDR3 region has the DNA TGTGCCAGCAGTTACTCGATGGCGGGAGTCGGGGATACGCAGTATTTT.

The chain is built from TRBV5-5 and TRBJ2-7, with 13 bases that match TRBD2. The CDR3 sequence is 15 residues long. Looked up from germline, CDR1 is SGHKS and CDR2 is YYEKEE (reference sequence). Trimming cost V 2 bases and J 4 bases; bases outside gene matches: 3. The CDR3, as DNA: TGTGCCAGCAGCTTACTAGCGGGAGGGGTATACGAGCAGTACTTC. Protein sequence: CASSLLAGGVYEQYF.

This CDR3 is CASTGQGLNEQYF. CDR3 nucleotide sequence: TGTGCCAGCACGGGACAGGGGTTAAACGAGCAGTACTTC. The genes are TRBV6-6 and TRBJ2-7; 10 bases map to TRBD1. The junction had 5 bases not matched to a gene; V was cut back by 7 bases and J by 5 bases. There are 13 residues in the CDR3. Germline loops: CDR1 MNHNY, CDR2 SVGAGI (reference sequence).

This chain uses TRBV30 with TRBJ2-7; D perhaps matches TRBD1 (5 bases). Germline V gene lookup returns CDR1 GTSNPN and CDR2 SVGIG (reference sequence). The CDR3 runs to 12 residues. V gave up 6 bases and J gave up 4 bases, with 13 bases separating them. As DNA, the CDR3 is TGTGCCTGTCAGGGTTCTCCTTACGAGCAGTACTTC. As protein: CACQGSPYEQYF. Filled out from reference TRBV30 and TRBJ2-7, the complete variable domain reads SQTIHQWPATLVQPVGSPLSLECTVEGTSNPNLYWYRQAAGRGLQLLFYSVGIGQISSEVPQNLSASRPQDRQFILSSKKLLLSDSGFYLCACQGSPYEQYFGPGTRLTVT.

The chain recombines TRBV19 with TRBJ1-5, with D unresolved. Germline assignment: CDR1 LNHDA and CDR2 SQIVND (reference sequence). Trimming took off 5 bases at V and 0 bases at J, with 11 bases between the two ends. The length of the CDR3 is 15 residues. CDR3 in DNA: TGTGCCAGTAGTCTACTGGGCATTAGCAATCAGCCCCAGCATTTT. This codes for CASSLLGISNQPQHF. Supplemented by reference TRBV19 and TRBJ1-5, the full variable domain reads DGGITQSPKYLFRKEGQNVTLSCEQNLNHDAMYWYRQDPGQGLRLIYYSQIVNDFQKGDIAEGYSVSREKKESFPLTVTSAQKNPTAFYLCASSLLGISNQPQHFGDGTRLSIL.

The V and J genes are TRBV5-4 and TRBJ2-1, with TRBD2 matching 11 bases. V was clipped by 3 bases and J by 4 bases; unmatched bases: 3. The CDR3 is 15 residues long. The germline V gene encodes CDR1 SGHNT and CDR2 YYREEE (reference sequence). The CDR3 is CASSSLAGAYNEQFF. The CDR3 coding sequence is TGTGCCAGCAGCTCACTAGCGGGAGCGTACAATGAGCAGTTCTTC.

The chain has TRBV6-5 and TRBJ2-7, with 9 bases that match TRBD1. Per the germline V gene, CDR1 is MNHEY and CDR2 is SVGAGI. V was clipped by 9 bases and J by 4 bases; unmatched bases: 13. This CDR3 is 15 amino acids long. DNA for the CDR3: TGTGCCAGTAAGGGACAGGGTACTCGTGGGTACGAGCAGTACTTC. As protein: CASKGQGTRGYEQYF.

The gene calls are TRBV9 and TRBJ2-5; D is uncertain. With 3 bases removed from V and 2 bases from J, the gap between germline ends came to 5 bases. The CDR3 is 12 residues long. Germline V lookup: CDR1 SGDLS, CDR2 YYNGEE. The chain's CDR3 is CASSADQETQYF. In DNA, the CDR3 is TGTGCCAGCAGCGCAGATCAAGAGACCCAGTACTTC.

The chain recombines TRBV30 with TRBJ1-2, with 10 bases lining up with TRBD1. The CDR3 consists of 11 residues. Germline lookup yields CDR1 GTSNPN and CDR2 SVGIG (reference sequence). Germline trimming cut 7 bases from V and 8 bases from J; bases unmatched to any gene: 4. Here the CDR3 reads CASGTGEGYTF. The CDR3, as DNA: TGTGCCTCCGGGACAGGGGAAGGCTACACCTTC.

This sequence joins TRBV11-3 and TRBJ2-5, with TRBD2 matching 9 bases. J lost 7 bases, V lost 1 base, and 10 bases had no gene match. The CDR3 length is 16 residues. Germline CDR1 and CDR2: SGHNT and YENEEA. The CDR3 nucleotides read TGTGCCAGCAGCTTAGTTGGCGGGGGGGCCGAGGTGACCCAGTACTTC. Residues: CASSLVGGGAEVTQYF.

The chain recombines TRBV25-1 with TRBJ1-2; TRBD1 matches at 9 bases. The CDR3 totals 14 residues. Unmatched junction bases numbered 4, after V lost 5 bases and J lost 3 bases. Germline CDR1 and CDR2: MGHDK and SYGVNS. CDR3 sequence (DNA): TGTGCCAGCAGTAGTAGGACAGGGGACTATGGCTACACCTTC. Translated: CASSSRTGDYGYTF.

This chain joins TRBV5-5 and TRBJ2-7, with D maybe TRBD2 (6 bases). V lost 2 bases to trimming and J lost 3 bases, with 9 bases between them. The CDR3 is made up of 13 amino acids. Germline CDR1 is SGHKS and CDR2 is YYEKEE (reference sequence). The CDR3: CASSFGGGYEQYF. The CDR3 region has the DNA TGTGCCAGCAGCTTCGGGGGTGGCTACGAGCAGTACTTC.

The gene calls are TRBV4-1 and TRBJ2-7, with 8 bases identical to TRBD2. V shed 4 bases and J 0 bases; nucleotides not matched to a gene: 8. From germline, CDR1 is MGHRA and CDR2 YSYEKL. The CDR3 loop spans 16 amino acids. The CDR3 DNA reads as TGCGCCAGCAGCCTTGATGAGACTAGCGCCTCCTACGAGCAGTACTTC. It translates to CASSLDETSASYEQYF.

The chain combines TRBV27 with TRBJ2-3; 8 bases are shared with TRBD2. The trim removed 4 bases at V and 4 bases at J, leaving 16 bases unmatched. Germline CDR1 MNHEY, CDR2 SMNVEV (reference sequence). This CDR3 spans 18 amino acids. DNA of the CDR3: TGTGCCAGCAGTTGGACGGGAGGGTCGACGTTTAGGGCAGATACGCAGTATTTT. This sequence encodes CASSWTGGSTFRADTQYF.

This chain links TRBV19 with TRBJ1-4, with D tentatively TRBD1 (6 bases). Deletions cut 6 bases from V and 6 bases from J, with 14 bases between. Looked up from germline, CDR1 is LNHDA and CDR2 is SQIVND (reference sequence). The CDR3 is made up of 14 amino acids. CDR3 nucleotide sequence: TGTGCCAGTAGATCGACAGGCGGCGATGAAAAACTGTTTTTT. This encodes CASRSTGGDEKLFF.